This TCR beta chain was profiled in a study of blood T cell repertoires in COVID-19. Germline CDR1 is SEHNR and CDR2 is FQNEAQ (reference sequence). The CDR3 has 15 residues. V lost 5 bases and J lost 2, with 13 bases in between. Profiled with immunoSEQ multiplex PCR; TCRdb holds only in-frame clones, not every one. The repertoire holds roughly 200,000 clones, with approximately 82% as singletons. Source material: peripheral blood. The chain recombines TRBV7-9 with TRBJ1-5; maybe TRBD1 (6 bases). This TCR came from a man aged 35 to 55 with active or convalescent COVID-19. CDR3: CASSPASGGNQPQHF. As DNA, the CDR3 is TGTGCCAGCAGCCCGGCGTCAGGGGGCAATCAGCCCCAGCATTTT.